This section outlines one T cell receptor beta chain sequence together with its context. Its matching antigen is unknown. V gave up 11 bases and J gave up 3 bases, with 14 bases separating them. Germline V gene sequence: CDR1 LNHDA, CDR2 SQIVND (reference sequence). The CDR3 length is 13 residues. This sample is drawn from a study of T cell responses to AZD1222 COVID-19 vaccine. Profiling relied on immunoSEQ multiplex PCR, and the TCRdb table lists in-frame clones only, not all of them. This sample has 200,000 or so clones; about 93% occur once, and the top ten carry approximately 1%. Study-wide findings and caveats: Only a handful of AZD1222 recipients, more than five in all, had baseline seropositivity. Close to half of spike-specific TCRs reportedly recognize unmutated variant regions. Spike-specific TCR breadth and depth rose after two AZD1222 doses. Sampled repertoires all dated from after the peak T cell response.

The starting material was peripheral blood, obtained on day 0 of MenACWY control vaccination. This receptor was obtained from an adult in good health. This sequence joins TRBV19 and TRBJ1-5; weak D call: TRBD1 (5 bases). CDR3 nucleotide sequence: TGTGCCTCCGGGACGGCATCCAATCAGCCCCAGCATTTT. Residues: CASGTASNQPQHF.